This T cell receptor (beta chain) was obtained from a study of human T cells and chemical hapten exposure. This CDR3 has 11 residues. In germline, CDR1 is SQVTM, CDR2 ANQGSEA. The germline V and J ends were trimmed by 4 bases and 0 bases, with 4 bases remaining between them. TCRdb re-analysed the RACE reads in MiXCR, keeping a single row per CDR3 protein. This sample has about 55,000 distinct CDR3 sequences, with more than 9% found just once. Time point defined: pre-sensitization, week 0. Stated treatment: therapeutic diphenylcyclopropenone sensitization with weekly scalp DPC. Researchers extracted total RNA from unfractionated whole blood.

The sequence was obtained from a woman in her 30s with alopecia areata. Some clones in this sample may be carry-over from other donors' samples. The sample here was whole blood, taken in connection with sensitization to the hapten diphenylcyclopropenone (DPC). The gene calls are TRBV29-1 and TRBJ2-7, with D unclear. CDR3 amino acids: CSVAVSYEQYF. For the CDR3, the DNA is TGCAGCGTTGCCGTCTCCTACGAGCAGTACTTC.